This T cell receptor (beta chain) was recorded in a study of PD-1 blockade in mismatch repair-deficient tumors. The assay was immunoSEQ multiplex PCR, and TCRdb's table has in-frame clones only and misses some. This table holds tens of thousands of clones, approximately 80% found once. Germline CDR1 MDHEN, CDR2 SYDVKM. This CDR3 spans 14 amino acids. The V and J ends lost 9 bases and 4 bases respectively, with 16 bases between them. Material: peripheral blood, obtained 4 weeks after starting pembrolizumab. The sequence came from an adult with mismatch repair-deficient cancer. The chain couples TRBV28 to TRBJ1-5; the D gene is possibly TRBD1 (5 bases). The CDR3 here is CASLHGGGNQPQHF. The CDR3 DNA follows: TGTGCCAGTCTCCATGGGGGAGGTAATCAGCCCCAGCATTTT. Full variable domain (remainder filled in from reference TRBV28 and TRBJ1-5): DVKVTQSSRYLVKRTGEKVFLECVQDMDHENMFWYRQDPGLGLRLIYFSYDVKMKEKGDIPEGYSVSREKKERFSLILESASTNQTSMYLCASLHGGGNQPQHFGDGTRLSIL.